The rows below give T cell receptor beta chains drawn from one sample of a study of beta chain features in type 1 diabetes. Generated by immunoSEQ multiplex PCR, the TCRdb table keeps only in-frame clones and is missing some. The data contain roughly 240,000 clones, around 14% of them singletons. Sequencing was performed on naive CD4+ T cells from blood. The source is a woman aged 40 to 50 in good health. The conserved cysteine and the conserved F or W are not part of the CDR3 here.

J	length	V	CDR3
TRBJ2-3	14	TRBV2	ASSVDLLASSDTQY
TRBJ1-6	13	TRBV5-1	ASSLREVYNSPLH
TRBJ2-1	11	TRBV2	ASGSVAYNEQF
TRBJ2-7	12	TRBV11-2	ASSPQPGEYEQY
TRBJ2-3	14	TRBV5-4	ASSPSSPVATDTQY
TRBJ1-3	13	TRBV12-5	ASGTSNRAGNTIY
TRBJ2-5	12	TRBV18	ASSPRVQEETQY
TRBJ1-1	13	TRBV5-4	ASSLDRLQGREAF
TRBJ2-7	12	TRBV2	ASSEYRSRVEQY
TRBJ2-4	11	TRBV29-1	SGQGSGKNIQY
TRBJ1-2	11	TRBV14	ASSQQGDYGYT
TRBJ2-1	11	TRBV5-1	ASSNRGDNEQF
TRBJ2-6	14	TRBV12-5	ASGFGGASGANVLT
TRBJ1-4	13	TRBV7-8	ASSLFTGVREKLF
TRBJ1-5	13	TRBV6-6	ASSTTGYGNQPQH
TRBJ2-5	12	TRBV11-2	ASKSEGADWAQY
TRBJ1-1	11	TRBV6-6	ASSYADRGKAF
TRBJ2-3	12	TRBV11-2	ASSQLAGADTQY
TRBJ2-2	13	TRBV6-1	ASSAGLAGAGELF
TRBJ2-2	14	TRBV5-1	ASSLGLRQNTGELF
TRBJ1-4	12	TRBV29-1	SVGGGSTNEKLF
TRBJ2-3	9	TRBV2	ASSEFPEEY
TRBJ2-5	9	TRBV6-6	ASSYGETQY
TRBJ1-6	12	TRBV6-6	ASSAPRVNSPLH
TRBJ2-1	14	TRBV19	ASSLRQEIFYNEQF
TRBJ1-6	14	TRBV5-1	ASSFSHTRRDSPLH
TRBJ1-3	13	TRBV6-5	ASSYSGRPGNTIY
TRBJ2-5	13	TRBV5-1	ASSFYLEPGETQY
TRBJ2-6	15	TRBV5-5	ASSPPPGFTGANVLT
TRBJ1-1	12	TRBV9	ASSVEGRSTEAF
TRBJ2-3	12	TRBV5-4	ASSSRGPIDTQY
TRBJ1-2	14	TRBV6-6	ASNPYQDRINYGYT
TRBJ2-1	13	TRBV11-2	ASSYVGLSYNEQF
TRBJ1-5	12	TRBV19	ASSIPSGEQPQH
TRBJ2-5	15	TRBV7-9	ASSLGGIAGGFETQY
TRBJ1-4	14	TRBV19	ASSKAGVGTNEKLF
TRBJ1-1	10	TRBV18	ASSLRTGEAF
TRBJ2-1	13	TRBV9	ASSRPSGGAYVQF
TRBJ2-2	15	TRBV4-3	ASSQTLRDTYTGELF
TRBJ2-1	10	TRBV2	ASSELSNEQF
TRBJ1-1	11	TRBV18	ASSTTGMGEAF
TRBJ2-7	10	TRBV6-1	ASRHPSYEQY
TRBJ1-2	12	TRBV11-2	ASSSDRGPYGYT
TRBJ1-1	12	TRBV6-5	ASSAGTGVTEAF
TRBJ2-1	13	TRBV6-5	ASSYGTGRYNEQF
TRBJ2-1	12	TRBV7-9	ASSSSGGRGEQF
TRBJ2-7	9	TRBV6-1	ATQIAGTRY
TRBJ1-2	13	TRBV6-5	ASSPRGERNYGYT
TRBJ1-1	13	TRBV5-1	ASSSPYPGGTEAF
TRBJ1-2	12	TRBV6-5	ATSSIQTVYGYT
TRBJ1-4	13	TRBV7-9	ASSLQGQGSEKLF
TRBJ2-7	12	TRBV18	ASSRDRGFYEQY
TRBJ1-2	13	TRBV7-9	ASSLVPRTGEGYT
TRBJ1-2	13	TRBV7-2	ASSLAPGRGYGYT